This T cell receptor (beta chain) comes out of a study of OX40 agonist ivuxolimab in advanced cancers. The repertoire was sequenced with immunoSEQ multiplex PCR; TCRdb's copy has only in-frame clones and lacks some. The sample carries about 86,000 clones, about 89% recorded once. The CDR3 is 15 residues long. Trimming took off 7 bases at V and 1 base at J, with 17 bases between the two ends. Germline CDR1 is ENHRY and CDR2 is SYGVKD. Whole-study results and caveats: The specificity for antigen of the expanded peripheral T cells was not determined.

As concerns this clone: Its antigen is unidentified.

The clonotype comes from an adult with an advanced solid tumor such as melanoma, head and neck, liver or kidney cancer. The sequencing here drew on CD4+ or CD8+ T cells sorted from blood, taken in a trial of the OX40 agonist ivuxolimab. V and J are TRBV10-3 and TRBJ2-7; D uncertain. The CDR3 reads CAITPGSFGSYEQYF. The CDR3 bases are TGTGCCATCACCCCGGGTTCCTTCGGTTCCTACGAGCAGTACTTC.